The rows below give T cell receptor beta chains drawn from one sample of a study of OX40 agonist ivuxolimab in advanced cancers. TCRdb's copy holds only in-frame clones and misses some; the assay was immunoSEQ multiplex PCR. Of some 31,000 clones listed, more than 85% were seen once; the top ten hold roughly a tenth. Material: CD4+ or CD8+ T cells sorted from blood, obtained in a trial of the OX40 agonist ivuxolimab. The receptors were sampled from an adult with an advanced solid tumor such as melanoma, head and neck, liver or kidney cancer. Both conserved end residues are part of each CDR3. D genes are given only for firm matches.

CDR3aa: CASSLVEDILAGETGEQYF; CDR3nt: TGTGCCAGCAGCTTGGTAGAGGATATCTTGGCGGGGGAAACGGGCGAGCAGTACTTC; j_gene: TRBJ2-7; d_gene: TRBD2; v_gene: TRBV5-6
CDR3aa: CASSYSGSSYEQYF; CDR3nt: TGTGCCAGCAGTTATAGCGGGAGCTCCTACGAGCAGTACTTC; j_gene: TRBJ2-7; d_gene: TRBD2; v_gene: TRBV27
CDR3aa: CASSEGGLAGGTRTGELFF; CDR3nt: TGTGCCAGCAGCGAGGGGGGACTAGCGGGAGGGACGCGCACCGGGGAGCTGTTTTTT; j_gene: TRBJ2-2; d_gene: TRBD2; v_gene: TRBV9
CDR3aa: CASSIWAGNYNEQFF; CDR3nt: TGTGCCAGTAGTATTTGGGCGGGTAACTACAATGAGCAGTTCTTC; j_gene: TRBJ2-1; d_gene: .; v_gene: TRBV19
CDR3aa: CASSADAGNTIYF; CDR3nt: TGCGCCAGCAGTGCCGATGCCGGAAACACCATATATTTT; j_gene: TRBJ1-3; d_gene: .; v_gene: TRBV10-2
CDR3aa: CASSIGGRGTGELFF; CDR3nt: TGTGCCAGTAGTATCGGAGGGCGGGGCACCGGGGAGCTGTTTTTT; j_gene: TRBJ2-2; d_gene: .; v_gene: TRBV19
CDR3aa: CASSRTGVGSNEQFF; CDR3nt: TGTGCCAGCAGCCGGACAGGGGTAGGGAGCAATGAGCAGTTCTTC; j_gene: TRBJ2-1; d_gene: TRBD1; v_gene: TRBV5-5
CDR3aa: CASSRTGPSYEQYF; CDR3nt: TGCGCCAGCAGTCGGACAGGCCCTTCCTACGAGCAGTACTTC; j_gene: TRBJ2-7; d_gene: TRBD1; v_gene: TRBV23-1
CDR3aa: CASSLSGANQETQYF; CDR3nt: TGTGCCAGCAGCTTGTCGGGGGCCAACCAAGAGACCCAGTACTTC; j_gene: TRBJ2-5; d_gene: .; v_gene: TRBV5-4
CDR3aa: CAWTRQVTGELFF; CDR3nt: TGTGCCTGGACCCGACAGGTTACCGGGGAGCTGTTTTTT; j_gene: TRBJ2-2; d_gene: .; v_gene: TRBV30